The 13 T cell receptor beta chains listed next were all sequenced from one sample in a study of control samples from healthy donors and cancer patients. Some clones are missing from TCRdb's copy, which holds only in-frame ones; the method was immunoSEQ multiplex PCR. The sample shows under 85,000 clones, 80% to 95% of them seen only once. The material sequenced was PBMCs. These receptors all come from a woman aged 40 to 50 with lung cancer.

The rearrangement joins TRBV6-5 to TRBJ2-7, with D possibly being TRBD1 (6 bases). This CDR3 region has 12 residues. The ends were cut back, 5 bases at V and 12 bases at J, with 17 bases in the middle. The germline gives CDR1 MNHEY, CDR2 SVGAGI. As DNA, the CDR3 is TGTGCCAGCAGTCCCCAGGGGACGACGTGGTACTTC. Translated: CASSPQGTTWYF.

V is TRBV24-1 and J is TRBJ1-5; 7 bases are a match to TRBD1. This CDR3 spans 13 amino acids. With 6 bases clipped from V and 3 bases from J, the junction kept 1 base outside the gene matches. The V gene's germline CDR1 is KGHDR and CDR2 SFDVKD. The CDR3 nucleotides read TGTGCCACCAGTACAGGGGCCAATCAGCCCCAGCATTTT. It is translated as CATSTGANQPQHF.

Regarding this clone: At one end, the junction sequence differs from germline, possibly due to a read error. V and J are TRBV7-6 and TRBJ2-2, with a weak D call TRBD2 (6 bases). CDR1 and CDR2 (germline): SGHVS, FNYEAQ. The CDR3 is 16 residues long. CDR3 loop: CASSLWEAENIGELFF. The CDR3 DNA reads as TGTGCCAGCAGCTTATGGGAGGCGGAGAACATCGGGGAGCTGTTTTTT.

The chain links TRBV19 to TRBJ2-1, with 7 bases identical to TRBD1. Germline V gives CDR1 LNHDA, CDR2 SQIVND (reference sequence). The length of the CDR3 is 14 residues. The V gene end was trimmed by 5 bases and the J gene end by 4 bases; junction bases not matched to a gene: 5. The CDR3 loop reads CASSYRDSYNEQFF. In DNA form, the CDR3 reads TGTGCCAGTAGTTACCGGGACAGTTACAATGAGCAGTTCTTC.

The chain has TRBV6-6 and TRBJ2-7, with 7 bases fitting TRBD1. Per germline, CDR1 MNHNY and CDR2 SVGAGI (reference sequence). The CDR3 is 14 amino acids. J gave up 3 bases and V 7 bases, and 9 bases lay outside the gene matches. The CDR3 is CASNQAGTVYEQYF. The CDR3 DNA reads as TGTGCCAGCAATCAGGCCGGGACAGTCTACGAGCAGTACTTC.

V is TRBV21-1 and J is TRBJ1-5; TRBD1 is the table's D call and was not checked against the DNA. TRBV21-1 is a pseudogene segment. The CDR3 is 17 amino acids. CDR3 coding DNA: TGTGCCAGCAGCAAAGAGCTGGGACAGGGCCGCGATCAGCCCCAGCATTTT. It codes for CASSKELGQGRDQPQHF.

The chain couples TRBV19 to TRBJ1-1; no reliable D call. The CDR3 sequence is 13 residues long. The germline V gene encodes CDR1 LNHDA and CDR2 SQIVND (reference sequence). The V gene lost 5 bases and the J gene lost 4 bases, with 11 bases spanning the gap. CDR3 amino acids: CASSSSVATEAFF. The CDR3 DNA follows: TGTGCCAGTAGTTCGTCAGTGGCCACTGAAGCTTTCTTT.

V is TRBV7-9 and J is TRBJ2-7; 9 nucleotides align to TRBD2. V shed 4 bases, J shed 2 bases, and the junction held 6 bases outside the gene matches. CDR3 length: 15 residues. Germline CDR1 and CDR2: SEHNR and FQNEAQ (reference sequence). CDR3 residues: CASSSTRTSAYEQYF. In DNA form, the CDR3 reads TGTGCCAGCAGCTCAACAAGGACTAGCGCCTACGAGCAGTACTTC.

The chain employs TRBV10-3 and TRBJ2-7, with 8 bases that match TRBD1. Germline values: CDR1 ENHRY, CDR2 SYGVKD. J was trimmed by 6 bases and V by 11 bases; bases with no gene match: 18. The CDR3 is made up of 15 amino acids. In nucleotides, the CDR3 is TGTGCCGCACGAGATGGAGACAGGGGCCCATCCGAGCAGTACTTC. Translating it yields CAARDGDRGPSEQYF.

V is TRBV28 and J is TRBJ1-1; no reliable D call. CDR1 and CDR2 from the germline V gene are MDHEN and SYDVKM. Trimming took 5 bases from V and 5 from J, leaving 15 bases between them. This CDR3 is built from 14 residues. CDR3 DNA: TGTGCCAGCAGTCCTAGCGCGGGGAGGACTGAAGCTTTCTTT. It encodes CASSPSAGRTEAFF.

The V and J genes are TRBV19 and TRBJ1-6; D perhaps matches TRBD1 (6 bases). The ends were cut back, 8 bases at V and 9 bases at J, with 17 bases in the middle. The CDR3 sequence is 14 residues long. Germline CDR1 is LNHDA and CDR2 is SQIVND (reference sequence). CDR3 loop: CASAGQFEGSPLHF. The CDR3 DNA is TGTGCCAGTGCCGGACAGTTCGAGGGTTCACCCCTCCACTTT.

The chain links TRBV18 to TRBJ2-4; a weak D match, TRBD1 (6 bases). The CDR3 length is 18 residues. Germline assignment: CDR1 KGHSH and CDR2 LQKENI. V gave up 5 bases and J gave up 1 base, with 21 bases separating them. The CDR3 loop is CASSLYPRGDSAKNIQYF. The CDR3 nucleotides are TGTGCCAGCTCATTGTATCCCAGGGGTGACTCGGCCAAAAACATTCAGTACTTC.

The V call is TRBV9, the J call TRBJ1-1, with D tentatively TRBD1 (6 bases). Germline lookup yields CDR1 SGDLS and CDR2 YYNGEE. The V end was cut by 0 bases, the J end by 6 bases, with 24 bases between. The CDR3 sequence is 18 residues long. Here the CDR3 reads CASSVGRGDEVPHAEAFF. CDR3 sequence (DNA): TGTGCCAGCAGCGTAGGCAGGGGCGATGAGGTTCCCCACGCTGAAGCTTTCTTT.